Shown below are 13 T cell receptor beta chains from a single sample sequenced in a study of control samples from healthy donors and cancer patients. Sequenced by immunoSEQ multiplex PCR; TCRdb stores in-frame clones only, minus some. The sample yields approximately 37,000 clones, about 83% seen once. The sample was PBMCs. Receptor source: a woman aged 60-70 years with lung cancer.

The genes are TRBV11-2 and TRBJ2-5; D might be TRBD1 (5 bases). Germline-derived CDR1 and CDR2 are SGHAT and FQNNGV. The CDR3 has 16 amino acids. The ends were cut back, 1 base at V and 3 bases at J, with 15 bases in the middle. The CDR3 nucleotides read TGTGCCAGCAGCTTAGTCGGTCAGGGCATTGAAGAGACCCAGTACTTC. The encoded protein is CASSLVGQGIEETQYF.

This clone showed up just once. This sequence joins TRBV13 and TRBJ1-2; a weak D match, TRBD1 (6 bases). The V gene's germline CDR1 is PRHDT and CDR2 FYEKMQ (reference sequence). V was cut by 3 bases and J by 2 bases, with 13 bases left in between. The CDR3 sequence is 15 residues long. The chain's CDR3 is CASSLGRQENYGYTF. DNA of the CDR3: TGTGCCAGCAGCTTGGGACGACAGGAAAACTATGGCTACACCTTC.

The J gene is TRBJ2-7, the V gene TRBV5-3; D call uncertain. TRBV5-3 is given ORF status, its function remaining uncertain. The germline V and J ends were trimmed by 4 bases and 1 base, with 21 bases remaining between them. This CDR3 comprises 17 residues. The CDR3 region has the DNA TGTGCCAGAAGCCCTCCCCCCCGGGCCTCGTTATCCTACGAGCAGTACTTC. Amino acids: CARSPPPRASLSYEQYF.

The CDR3 loop reads CASSHRDRGEVEQFF. The DNA for the CDR3 is TGCGCCAGCAGCCACCGGGACAGGGGGGAGGTTGAGCAGTTCTTC. V gene TRBV4-1 combines with J gene TRBJ2-1, with 11 bases that match TRBD1. This CDR3 comprises 15 residues. J was trimmed by 9 bases and V by 3 bases; bases with no gene match: 7. CDR1 and CDR2 (germline): MGHRA, YSYEKL.

The V and J genes are TRBV10-3 and TRBJ1-1, with D tentatively TRBD1 (5 bases). Germline V gives CDR1 ENHRY, CDR2 SYGVKD. The CDR3 length is 14 residues. Trimming cost V 2 bases and J 4 bases, with 11 bases left between them. CDR3 in amino acids: CAISEGQILTEAFF. The CDR3 DNA follows: TGTGCCATCAGTGAGGGACAAATCCTCACTGAAGCTTTCTTT.

The rearrangement uses TRBV30 and TRBJ2-3; 8 positions agree with TRBD2. The CDR3 covers 14 residues. Germline V gives CDR1 GTSNPN, CDR2 SVGIG (reference sequence). Trimming took 2 bases from V and 5 from J; bases not matched to a gene: 6. The CDR3 nucleotides read TGTGCCTGGAGTCGGGGGGGCGGGGAAGATACGCAGTATTTT. Its translation is CAWSRGGGEDTQYF.

This chain connects TRBV3-1 (or the pseudogene TRBV3-2) to TRBJ2-5; a weak D match, TRBD1 (6 bases). The CDR3 covers 14 residues. Germline values: CDR1 LGHDT, CDR2 YNNKEL (reference sequence). V shed 0 bases and J shed 4 bases, with 9 bases lying between them. The DNA of the CDR3 is TGTGCCAGCAGCCAAGATGCCAGGGGAGAGACCCAGTACTTC. This gives the protein CASSQDARGETQYF.

This clone was seen more than once but under ten times. The chain employs TRBV27 and TRBJ2-2, with 8 bases lining up with TRBD1. CDR1 is MNHEY, CDR2 SMNVEV, per germline (reference sequence). The CDR3 sequence is 14 residues long. The trim removed 6 bases at V and 7 bases at J, leaving 7 bases unmatched. CDR3 sequence reads: CASSMTGAYGELFF. In DNA, the CDR3 is TGTGCCAGCAGCATGACAGGGGCCTACGGGGAGCTGTTTTTT.

The rearrangement joins TRBV27 to TRBJ1-2; 10 nucleotides line up with TRBD1. Germline V gene sequence: CDR1 MNHEY, CDR2 SMNVEV (reference sequence). Losses at the gene ends were 7 bases for V and 7 bases for J; bases not matched to a gene: 6. The CDR3 totals 13 residues. CDR3 residues: CASKPGQGFGYTF. CDR3 DNA: TGTGCCAGCAAACCGGGACAGGGGTTTGGCTACACCTTC.

The chain combines TRBV2 with TRBJ2-7, with 7 bases identical to TRBD2. This CDR3 has 14 amino acids. Germline assignment: CDR1 SNHLY and CDR2 FYNNEI. V gave up 7 bases and J gave up 6 bases; unmatched junction bases: 12. CDR3 in amino acids: CASTGRTSLGEQYF. The DNA for the CDR3 is TGTGCCAGCACCGGAAGGACTAGTTTGGGCGAGCAGTACTTC.

This clone was detected only a few times. The V call is TRBV19, the J call TRBJ2-1; TRBD1 matches 9 bases. Germline V gives CDR1 LNHDA, CDR2 SQIVND (reference sequence). Trimming at V came to 7 bases and at J to 5 bases, leaving 12 bases not matched to a gene. The CDR3 has 16 amino acids. The CDR3 is CASTPGQGRSNNEQFF. In DNA form, the CDR3 reads TGTGCCAGTACCCCGGGACAGGGAAGAAGTAACAATGAGCAGTTCTTC.

This chain connects TRBV6-5 to TRBJ2-7; no clear D gene. Germline CDR1 and CDR2: MNHEY and SVGAGI. Deletions cut 2 bases from V and 6 bases from J, with 11 bases between. This CDR3 is 13 amino acids long. Here the CDR3 reads CASSYPPLGEQYF. DNA for the CDR3: TGTGCCAGCAGTTACCCCCCCCTTGGCGAGCAGTACTTC.

The chain is built from TRBV28 and TRBJ2-7; 11 bases are a match to TRBD1. The CDR3 length is 14 residues. Germline CDR1 and CDR2: MDHEN and SYDVKM. The junction had 2 bases not matched to a gene; V was cut back by 5 bases and J by 2 bases. CDR3 protein: CASSRTGGTYEQYF. The CDR3 region has the DNA TGTGCCAGCAGTAGGACAGGGGGCACCTACGAGCAGTACTTC.